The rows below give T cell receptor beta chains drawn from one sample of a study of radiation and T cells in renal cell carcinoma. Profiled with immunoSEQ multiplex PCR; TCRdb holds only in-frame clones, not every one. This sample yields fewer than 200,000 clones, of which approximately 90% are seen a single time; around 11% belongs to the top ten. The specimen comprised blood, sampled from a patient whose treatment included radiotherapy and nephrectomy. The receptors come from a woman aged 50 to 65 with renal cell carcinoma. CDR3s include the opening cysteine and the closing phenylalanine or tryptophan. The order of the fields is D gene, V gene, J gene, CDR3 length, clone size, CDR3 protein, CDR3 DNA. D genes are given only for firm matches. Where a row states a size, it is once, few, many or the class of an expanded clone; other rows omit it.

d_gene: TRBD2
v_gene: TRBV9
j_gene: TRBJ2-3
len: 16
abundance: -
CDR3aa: CASSPSLAAWTDTQYF
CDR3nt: TGTGCCAGCAGCCCATCACTAGCGGCGTGGACAGATACGCAGTATTTT

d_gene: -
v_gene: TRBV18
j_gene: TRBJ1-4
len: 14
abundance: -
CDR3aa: CASSPLGVNEKLFF
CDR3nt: TGTGCCAGCTCACCCCTAGGCGTAAATGAAAAACTGTTTTTT

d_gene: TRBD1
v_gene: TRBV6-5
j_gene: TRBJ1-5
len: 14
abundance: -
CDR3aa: CASSYRDRGMPQHF
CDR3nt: TGTGCCAGCAGTTATCGGGACAGGGGTATGCCCCAGCATTTT

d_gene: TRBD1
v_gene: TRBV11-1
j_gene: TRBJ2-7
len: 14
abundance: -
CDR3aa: CASSQGTGTYEQYF
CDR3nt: TGTGCCAGCAGCCAGGGGACAGGTACCTACGAGCAGTACTTC

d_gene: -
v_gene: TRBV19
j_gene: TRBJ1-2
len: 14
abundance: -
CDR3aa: CASNIGTFNYGYTF
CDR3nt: TGTGCCAGTAATATAGGGACATTTAACTATGGCTACACCTTC

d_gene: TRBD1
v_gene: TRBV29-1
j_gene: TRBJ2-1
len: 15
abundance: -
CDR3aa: CSVDVTGGPYNEQFF
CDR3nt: TGCAGCGTTGATGTGACAGGGGGCCCCTACAATGAGCAGTTCTTC

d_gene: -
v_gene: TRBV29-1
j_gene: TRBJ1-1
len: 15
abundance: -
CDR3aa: CSVRGPFGMNTEAFF
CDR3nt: TGCAGCGTCCGAGGACCATTCGGGATGAACACTGAAGCTTTCTTT

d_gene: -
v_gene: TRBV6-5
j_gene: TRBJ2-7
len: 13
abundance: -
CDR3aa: CASSYRGFYEQYF
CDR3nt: TGTGCCAGCAGTTATAGGGGATTCTACGAGCAGTACTTC

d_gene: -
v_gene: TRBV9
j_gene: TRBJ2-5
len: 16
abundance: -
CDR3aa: CASSPSRGRGRETQYF
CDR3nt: TGTGCCAGCAGCCCCTCGCGAGGTCGAGGCCGGGAGACCCAGTACTTC

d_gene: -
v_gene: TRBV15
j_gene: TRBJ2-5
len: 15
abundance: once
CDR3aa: CATSRARTPVETQYF
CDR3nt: TGTGCCACCAGCAGGGCTCGGACACCGGTTGAGACCCAGTACTTC

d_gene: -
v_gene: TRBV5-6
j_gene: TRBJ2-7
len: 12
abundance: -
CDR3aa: CASSLTGDEQYF
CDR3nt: TGTGCCAGCAGCTTGACTGGGGACGAGCAGTACTTC

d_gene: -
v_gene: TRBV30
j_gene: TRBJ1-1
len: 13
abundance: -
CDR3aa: CAWSRNRDTEAFF
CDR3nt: TGTGCCTGGAGTAGGAACCGAGACACTGAAGCTTTCTTT

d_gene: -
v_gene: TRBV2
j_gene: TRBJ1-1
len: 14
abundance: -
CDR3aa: CASGKTDSGTEAFF
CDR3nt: TGTGCCAGCGGTAAGACAGATTCGGGCACTGAAGCTTTCTTT

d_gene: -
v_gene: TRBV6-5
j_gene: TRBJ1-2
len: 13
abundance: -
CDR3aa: CASSYSGRDGYTF
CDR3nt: TGTGCCAGCAGTTACAGCGGGCGGGATGGCTACACCTTC

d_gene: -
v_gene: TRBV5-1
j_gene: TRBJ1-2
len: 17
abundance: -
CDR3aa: CASSLTMGGEFIRSYTF
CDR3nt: TGCGCCAGCAGCTTAACGATGGGCGGGGAATTCATAAGGAGCTACACCTTC

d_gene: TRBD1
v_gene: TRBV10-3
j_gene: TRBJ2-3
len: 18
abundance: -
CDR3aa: CAISETGGERSSTDTQYF
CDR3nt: TGTGCCATCAGTGAGACAGGGGGCGAGAGATCTAGCACAGATACGCAGTATTTT

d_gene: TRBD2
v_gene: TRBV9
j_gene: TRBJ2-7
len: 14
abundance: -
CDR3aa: CASSVAGTNYEQYF
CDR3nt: TGTGCCAGCAGCGTAGCCGGGACTAACTACGAGCAGTACTTC